Below, 18 T cell receptor beta chains from the same sample are listed, as sequenced in a study of T cell responses to AZD1222 COVID-19 vaccine. This table comes from immunoSEQ multiplex PCR, and its TCRdb copy is limited to in-frame clones, with some not included. In the table there are about 130,000 clones, 75% to 95% of which are singletons. Sequences were derived from peripheral blood, sampled 28 days after the second AZD1222 dose. All receptors come from an adult who received the AZD1222 COVID-19 vaccine.

The CDR3 here is CASWPTSGGSTGELFF. CDR3 in DNA: TGCGCCAGCTGGCCTACTTCGGGAGGTAGCACCGGGGAGCTGTTTTTT. The J gene is TRBJ2-2, the V gene TRBV5-1; 7 bases are shared with TRBD2. The CDR3 loop spans 16 amino acids. Germline V gene data show CDR1 as SGHRS and CDR2 as YFSETQ. Trimming took 7 bases from V and 4 from J; bases not matched to a gene: 13.

The chain recombines TRBV6-2 or TRBV6-3 with TRBJ2-5; perhaps TRBD1 as D (6 bases). Germline assignment: CDR1 MNHEY and CDR2 SVGEGT. This CDR3 is 14 amino acids long. V lost 5 bases and J lost 4, with 14 bases in between. The CDR3 spells CASSQGTGRETQYF. The CDR3 DNA reads TGTGCCAGCAGTCAGGGCACAGGGCGAGAGACCCAGTACTTC.

V and J are TRBV6-5 and TRBJ1-2; 7 bases agree with TRBD1. Germline-derived CDR1 and CDR2 are MNHEY and SVGAGI. The CDR3 is 14 residues long. V dropped 6 bases and J dropped 2; count of bases not matched to a gene: 6. In DNA form, the CDR3 reads TGTGCCAGCAGGAGGGACAGTGAGAACTATGGCTACACCTTC. As protein: CASRRDSENYGYTF.

The V and J genes are TRBV12-3 or TRBV12-4 and TRBJ1-1, with D unresolved. V lost 2 bases to trimming and J lost 3 bases, with 7 bases between them. The CDR3 consists of 13 residues. For the CDR3, the DNA is TGTGCCAGCAGTTTAAACAGATACACTGAAGCTTTCTTT. Translated: CASSLNRYTEAFF.

The chain is built from TRBV19 and TRBJ1-3, with D uncertain. The CDR3 consists of 13 residues. The germline V and J ends were trimmed by 5 bases and 1 base, with 6 bases remaining between them. Germline V CDR1 and CDR2: LNHDA, SQIVND (reference sequence). The CDR3 region has the DNA TGTGCCAGTAGTGACCAGTCTGGAAACACCATATATTTT. This sequence encodes CASSDQSGNTIYF. The whole variable domain, remainder taken from reference TRBV19 and TRBJ1-3, is DGGITQSPKYLFRKEGQNVTLSCEQNLNHDAMYWYRQDPGQGLRLIYYSQIVNDFQKGDIAEGYSVSREKKESFPLTVTSAQKNPTAFYLCASSDQSGNTIYFGEGSWLTVV.

The chain employs TRBV5-1 and TRBJ2-5; TRBD1 matches 10 bases. Trimming took 4 bases from V and 5 from J; bases not matched to a gene: 8. CDR3 length equals 15 residues. Germline V CDR1 and CDR2: SGHRS, YFSETQ. The CDR3 sequence is CASSPRDRGPETQYF. The CDR3, as DNA: TGCGCCAGCAGCCCCCGGGACAGGGGTCCTGAGACCCAGTACTTC.

The chain recombines TRBV30 with TRBJ1-1; D gene uncertain. V was cut by 3 bases and J by 3 bases, with 11 bases left in between. Germline CDR1 GTSNPN, CDR2 SVGIG (reference sequence). This CDR3 has 13 residues. CDR3: CAWRTLTDTEAFF. In DNA, the CDR3 is TGTGCCTGGAGGACCCTAACCGACACTGAAGCTTTCTTT.

The chain links TRBV29-1 to TRBJ2-1; D perhaps matches TRBD1 (6 bases). The germline V gene has CDR1 SQVTM and CDR2 ANQGSEA. Trimming removed 2 bases from V and 4 bases from J, with 12 bases in between. The CDR3 totals 14 residues. CDR3 in amino acids: CSVEFWDKYNEQFF. Here the CDR3 DNA reads TGCAGCGTTGAATTCTGGGACAAATACAATGAGCAGTTCTTC.

The chain joins TRBV12-3 or TRBV12-4 to TRBJ2-1; D may correspond to TRBD1 or TRBD2 (5 bases each). This CDR3 is built from 13 residues. The V end lost 4 bases, the J end lost 10 bases, and 14 bases lay between the germline ends. For the CDR3, the DNA is TGTGCCAGCAGTTGGGGACCGTCAAGGGAGCAGTTCTTC. Its translation: CASSWGPSREQFF.

V gene TRBV7-6 combines with J gene TRBJ1-3; D is unclear. Per germline, CDR1 SGHVS and CDR2 FNYEAQ. The CDR3 is 16 amino acids. Deletions cut 0 bases from V and 0 bases from J, with 9 bases between. In nucleotides, the CDR3 is TGTGCCAGCAGCTTAGCTGCGGCAAACTCTGGAAACACCATATATTTT. It translates to CASSLAAANSGNTIYF.

Comment on this clone: This same CDR3 is encoded by further DNA sequences in the sample. This chain links TRBV19 with TRBJ1-1, with D uncertain. The CDR3 covers 13 residues. Deletions cut 0 bases from V and 2 bases from J, with 4 bases between. Germline-derived CDR1 and CDR2 are LNHDA and SQIVND (reference sequence). The CDR3 reads CASSIDLNTEAFF. CDR3 bases: TGTGCCAGTAGTATAGATCTCAACACTGAAGCTTTCTTT.

The rearrangement uses TRBV29-1 and TRBJ1-1; 8 bases line up with TRBD1. V dropped 2 bases and J dropped 6; count of bases not matched to a gene: 5. Germline V lookup: CDR1 SQVTM, CDR2 ANQGSEA. This CDR3 region has 13 residues. CDR3 coding DNA: TGCAGCGTTGAAAAACAGGGGGGGGCTGAAGCTTTCTTT. As protein: CSVEKQGGAEAFF. The full variable domain, its missing parts supplied by reference TRBV29-1 and TRBJ1-1, is SAVISQKPSRDICQRGTSLTIQCQVDSQVTMMFWYRQQPGQSLTLIATANQGSEATYESGFVIDKFPISRPNLTFSTLTVSNMSPEDSSIYLCSVEKQGGAEAFFGQGTRLTVV.

The J gene is TRBJ1-6, the V gene TRBV6-5, with D unresolved. V dropped 0 bases and J dropped 8 bases, with 11 bases sitting between them. The CDR3 contains 15 residues. Germline-derived CDR1 and CDR2 are MNHEY and SVGAGI. This CDR3 reads CASSYSGLRDSPLHF. In DNA, the CDR3 is TGTGCCAGCAGTTACTCAGGACTCCGGGATTCACCCCTCCACTTT.

The CDR3 coding sequence is TGCAGTGCTAGTCGTCACGATCCCCTTGGAGCTTTCTTT. This encodes CSASRHDPLGAFF. This chain joins TRBV20-1 and TRBJ1-1; D not certain. This CDR3 is built from 13 residues. Germline V lookup: CDR1 DFQATT, CDR2 SNEGSKA (reference sequence). V was cut by 3 bases and J by 10 bases, with 18 bases left in between.

J is TRBJ2-7 and V is TRBV19, with D perhaps TRBD1 or TRBD2 (6 bases each). The V end lost 9 bases, the J end lost 0 bases, and 15 bases lay between the germline ends. The V gene's germline CDR1 is LNHDA and CDR2 SQIVND (reference sequence). The CDR3 length is 14 residues. CDR3 loop: CASKGGGSSYEQYF. CDR3 bases: TGTGCCAGCAAGGGGGGAGGAAGCTCCTACGAGCAGTACTTC.

The gene calls are TRBV29-1 and TRBJ1-2; 8 bases are shared with TRBD1. Unmatched junction bases numbered 7, after V lost 5 bases and J lost 5 bases. The CDR3 is 13 residues long. From germline, CDR1 is SQVTM and CDR2 ANQGSEA. The CDR3 DNA reads as TGCAGCGTTCGACAGGGGATCCGTTATGGCTACACCTTC. This translates into CSVRQGIRYGYTF.

The chain couples TRBV7-9 to TRBJ1-3, with D tentatively TRBD1 (5 bases). This CDR3 has 15 residues. Germline CDR1 reads SEHNR; CDR2 reads FQNEAQ (reference sequence). Trimming took off 5 bases at V and 0 bases at J, with 11 bases between the two ends. The CDR3 DNA reads as TGTGCCAGCAGCACTAGACAGACCTCTGGAAACACCATATATTTT. Its translation: CASSTRQTSGNTIYF.

On this clone: Additional DNA sequences in this sample encode the identical CDR3. This chain joins TRBV11-2 and TRBJ1-1; no definite D call. Germline CDR1 reads SGHAT; CDR2 reads FQNNGV. The V end lost 2 bases, the J end lost 0 bases, and 4 bases lay between the germline ends. CDR3 size: 13 residues. The CDR3, as DNA: TGTGCCAGCAGCTTACAATTGAACACTGAAGCTTTCTTT. This encodes CASSLQLNTEAFF. Based on the CDR3 plus reference TRBV11-2 and TRBJ1-1, the full variable domain is EAGVAQSPRYKIIEKRQSVAFWCNPISGHATLYWYQQILGQGPKLLIQFQNNGVVDDSQLPKDRFSAERLKGVDSTLKIQPAKLEDSAVYLCASSLQLNTEAFFGQGTRLTVV.